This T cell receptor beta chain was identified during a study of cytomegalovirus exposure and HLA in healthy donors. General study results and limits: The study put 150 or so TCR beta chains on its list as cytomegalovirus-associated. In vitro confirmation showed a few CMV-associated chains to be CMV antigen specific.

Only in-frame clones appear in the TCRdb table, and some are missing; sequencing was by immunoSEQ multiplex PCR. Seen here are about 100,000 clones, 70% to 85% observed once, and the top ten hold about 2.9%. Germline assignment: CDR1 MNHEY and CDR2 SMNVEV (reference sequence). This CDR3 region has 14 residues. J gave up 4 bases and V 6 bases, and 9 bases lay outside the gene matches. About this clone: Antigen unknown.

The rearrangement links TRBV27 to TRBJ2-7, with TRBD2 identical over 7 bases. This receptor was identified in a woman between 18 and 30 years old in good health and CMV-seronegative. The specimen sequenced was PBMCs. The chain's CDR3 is CASRSRGSGYEQYF. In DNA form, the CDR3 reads TGTGCCAGCAGAAGCCGCGGGAGTGGTTACGAGCAGTACTTC.